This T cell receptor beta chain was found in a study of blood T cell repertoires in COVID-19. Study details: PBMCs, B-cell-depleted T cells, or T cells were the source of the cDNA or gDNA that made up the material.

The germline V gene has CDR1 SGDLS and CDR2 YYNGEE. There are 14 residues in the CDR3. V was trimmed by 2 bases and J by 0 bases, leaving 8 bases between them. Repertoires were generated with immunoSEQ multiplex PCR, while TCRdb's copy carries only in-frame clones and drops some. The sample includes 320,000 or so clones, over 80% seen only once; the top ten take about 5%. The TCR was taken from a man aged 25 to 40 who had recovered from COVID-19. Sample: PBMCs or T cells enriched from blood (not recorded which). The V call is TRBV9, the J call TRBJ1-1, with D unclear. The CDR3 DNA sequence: TGTGCCAGCAGCGTTGCAGACATGAACACTGAAGCTTTCTTT. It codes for CASSVADMNTEAFF.